The present T cell receptor (beta chain) was sequenced within a study of shared clonotypes between healthy human individuals. Overall study results and limits: Specimens sampled were limited to blood, with tissue repertoires likely differing. Estimated richness was generally greater in naive than memory subsets. A handful of donors shared about 5% of their naive CD4 clonotypes.

The method was immunoSEQ multiplex PCR; TCRdb's version includes in-frame clones alone and lacks a portion of them. The sample shows 550,000 to 850,000 clones, around 67% of them seen only once. This clone occurred a few times. Its antigen remains unknown. Trimming removed 7 bases from V and 12 bases from J; junction bases left unmatched: 14. Germline CDR1 is LNHDA and CDR2 is SQIVND (reference sequence). CDR3 length: 15 amino acids. The source material was memory CD4+ T cells sorted from blood. As for subset: CD45RA-negative fraction. This receptor was taken from a woman younger than 45 in good health. V gene TRBV19 combines with J gene TRBJ2-1, with TRBD2 matching over 11 bases. The CDR3 sequence is CASTLGSGREKVQFF. As DNA, the CDR3 is TGTGCCAGTACCCTGGGTAGCGGGAGGGAGAAGGTGCAGTTCTTC.